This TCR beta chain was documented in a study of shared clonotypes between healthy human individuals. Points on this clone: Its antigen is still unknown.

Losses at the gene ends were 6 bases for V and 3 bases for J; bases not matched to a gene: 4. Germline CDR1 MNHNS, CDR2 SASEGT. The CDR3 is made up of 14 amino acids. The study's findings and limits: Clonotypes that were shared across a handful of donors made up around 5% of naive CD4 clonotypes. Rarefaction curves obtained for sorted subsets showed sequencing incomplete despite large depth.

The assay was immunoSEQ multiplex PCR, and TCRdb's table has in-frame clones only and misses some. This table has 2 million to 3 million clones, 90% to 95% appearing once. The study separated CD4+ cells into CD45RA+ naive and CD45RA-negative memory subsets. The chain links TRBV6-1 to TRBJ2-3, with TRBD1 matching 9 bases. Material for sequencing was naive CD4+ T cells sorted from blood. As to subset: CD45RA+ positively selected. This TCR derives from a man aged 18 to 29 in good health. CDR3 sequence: CASRNRGHTDTQYF. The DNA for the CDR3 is TGTGCCAGCAGGAACAGGGGGCATACAGATACGCAGTATTTT.